This TCR beta chain appears in the sequencing data of a study of blood T cell repertoires in COVID-19. This table comes from immunoSEQ multiplex PCR, and its TCRdb copy is limited to in-frame clones, with some not included. The profile shows about 88,000 clones, approximately 87% of them singletons. Sequencing used peripheral blood. The receptor's source is a woman in her sixties or seventies with acute or convalescent COVID-19.

Here the CDR3 reads CASSLFDRAQETQYF. In DNA form, the CDR3 reads TGTGCCAGCAGCTTGTTTGACAGGGCCCAAGAGACCCAGTACTTC. The rearrangement links TRBV5-6 to TRBJ2-5; 7 bases are shared with TRBD1. With V trimmed by 1 base and J by 1 base, 4 bases remained unmatched. Germline assignment: CDR1 SGHDT and CDR2 YYEEEE. CDR3 size: 15 residues.